Listed here are 9 T cell receptor beta chains from one sample, sequenced in a study of type 1 regulatory T cells. TCRdb recomputed calls from the reads with MiXCR, one row per CDR3 protein. The sample has about 42,000 distinct CDR3 sequences; 10% to 15% are singletons. The antigens of these receptors remain unknown. Material: cultured non-Tr1 T cells, either the whole culture or a sorted T cell fraction (not recorded which). All receptors come from a human donor in good health.

The chain joins TRBV28 to TRBJ2-1, with unresolved D. The CDR3 is 14 residues long. Germline V lookup: CDR1 MDHEN, CDR2 SYDVKM. V lost 3 bases, J lost 6 bases, and 12 bases lay in between. CDR3 protein: CASSFSGVFNEQFF. CDR3 in DNA: TGTGCCAGCAGTTTCTCAGGAGTGTTCAATGAGCAGTTCTTC.

The chain is built from TRBV12-3 or TRBV12-4 and TRBJ2-1; no clear D. The CDR3 runs 13 residues. V dropped 3 bases and J dropped 8 bases, with 11 bases sitting between them. The CDR3 protein is CASSFGQRDEQFF. The CDR3 coding sequence is TGTGCCAGCAGTTTTGGGCAGAGAGATGAGCAGTTCTTC.

This clonotype has a count of ten or more. The rearrangement joins TRBV19 to TRBJ2-3; no clear D. Trimming cost V 1 base and J 3 bases, with 11 bases left between them. The CDR3 contains 15 residues. CDR1 LNHDA and CDR2 SQIVND come from the germline V gene (reference sequence). DNA of the CDR3: TGTGCCAGTAGTATAGGTAACAGCCAGACAGATACGCAGTATTTT. Its translation: CASSIGNSQTDTQYF. Variable domain in full (rest from reference TRBV19 and TRBJ2-3): DGGITQSPKYLFRKEGQNVTLSCEQNLNHDAMYWYRQDPGQGLRLIYYSQIVNDFQKGDIAEGYSVSREKKESFPLTVTSAQKNPTAFYLCASSIGNSQTDTQYFGPGTRLTVL.

This clonotype was recorded many times. V is TRBV7-9 and J is TRBJ2-1, with 8 bases matching TRBD2. Unmatched junction bases numbered 8, after V lost 10 bases and J lost 6 bases. CDR3 length: 13 residues. Germline lookup yields CDR1 SEHNR and CDR2 FQNEAQ (reference sequence). The CDR3 sequence: CAITLGGGNEQFF. CDR3 DNA sequence: TGTGCCATCACACTCGGGGGGGGCAATGAGCAGTTCTTC. Using reference TRBV7-9 and TRBJ2-1 for the parts outside the CDR3, the full variable domain is DTGVSQNPRHKITKRGQNVTFRCDPISEHNRLYWYRQTLGQGPEFLTYFQNEAQLEKSRLLSDRFSAERPKGSFSTLEIQRTEQGDSAMYLCAITLGGGNEQFFGPGTRLTVL.

This clonotype has a count of ten or more. The V call is TRBV7-2, the J call TRBJ1-2; D remains ambiguous. Germline V gene data show CDR1 as SGHTA and CDR2 as FQGNSA. CDR3 length: 11 amino acids. The V gene lost 5 bases and the J gene lost 7 bases, with 8 bases spanning the gap. The DNA for the CDR3 is TGTGCCAGCAGCCTAAGGGTTGGCTACACCTTC. The encoded protein is CASSLRVGYTF. The full variable domain, in which reference TRBV7-2 and TRBJ1-2 provide the parts outside the CDR3, is GAGVSQSPSNKVTEKGKDVELRCDPISGHTALYWYRQSLGQGLEFLIYFQGNSAPDKSGLPSDRFSAERTGGSVSTLTIQRTQQEDSAVYLCASSLRVGYTFGSGTRLTVV.

The chain links TRBV7-9 to TRBJ1-6; D unresolved. This CDR3 region has 14 residues. Germline-derived CDR1 and CDR2 are SEHNR and FQNEAQ (reference sequence). The germline V and J ends were trimmed by 3 bases and 0 bases, with 3 bases remaining between them. For the CDR3, the DNA is TGTGCCAGCAGCTTGAGCTCCTATAATTCACCCCTCCACTTT. Its translation: CASSLSSYNSPLHF.

This clonotype was recorded many times. The chain links TRBV5-1 to TRBJ2-2; unclear D gene. CDR3 length equals 13 residues. CDR1 is SGHRS and CDR2 is YFSETQ in the germline V gene. V dropped 1 base and J dropped 7 bases, with 8 bases sitting between them. The DNA of the CDR3 is TGCGCCAGCAGCTTGTCGGTCATCGGGGAGCTGTTTTTT. Protein product: CASSLSVIGELFF.

This clonotype appeared many times. The J gene is TRBJ2-7, the V gene TRBV28, with 9 bases aligning to TRBD1. This CDR3 has 15 residues. Trimming cost V 6 bases and J 4 bases; bases outside gene matches: 10. In germline, CDR1 is MDHEN, CDR2 SYDVKM. The CDR3: CASSSEQGAGYEQYF. The CDR3 nucleotides are TGTGCCAGCAGCTCGGAACAGGGGGCAGGGTACGAGCAGTACTTC.

This clonotype is labeled as large. This sequence joins TRBV9 and TRBJ1-5; D gene unclear. CDR3 length: 13 residues. Germline CDR1 and CDR2: SGDLS and YYNGEE. Trimming cost V 0 bases and J 7 bases, with 8 bases left between them. The CDR3 bases are TGTGCCAGCAGCGTAGGCCCCCACCAGCCCCAGCATTTT. It specifies CASSVGPHQPQHF.